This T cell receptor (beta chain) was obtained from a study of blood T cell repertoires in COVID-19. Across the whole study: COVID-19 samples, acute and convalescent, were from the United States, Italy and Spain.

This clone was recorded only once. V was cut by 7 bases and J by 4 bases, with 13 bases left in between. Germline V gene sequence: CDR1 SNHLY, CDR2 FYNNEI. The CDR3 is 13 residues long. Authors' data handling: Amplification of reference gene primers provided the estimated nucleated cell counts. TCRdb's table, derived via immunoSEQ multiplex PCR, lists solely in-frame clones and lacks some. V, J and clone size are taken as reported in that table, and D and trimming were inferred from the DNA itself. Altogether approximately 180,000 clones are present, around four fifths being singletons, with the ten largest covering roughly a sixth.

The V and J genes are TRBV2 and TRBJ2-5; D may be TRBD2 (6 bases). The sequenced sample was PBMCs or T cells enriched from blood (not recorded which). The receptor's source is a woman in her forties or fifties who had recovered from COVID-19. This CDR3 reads CASNSVAVETQYF. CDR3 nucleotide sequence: TGTGCCAGCAACAGCGTAGCGGTAGAGACCCAGTACTTC.